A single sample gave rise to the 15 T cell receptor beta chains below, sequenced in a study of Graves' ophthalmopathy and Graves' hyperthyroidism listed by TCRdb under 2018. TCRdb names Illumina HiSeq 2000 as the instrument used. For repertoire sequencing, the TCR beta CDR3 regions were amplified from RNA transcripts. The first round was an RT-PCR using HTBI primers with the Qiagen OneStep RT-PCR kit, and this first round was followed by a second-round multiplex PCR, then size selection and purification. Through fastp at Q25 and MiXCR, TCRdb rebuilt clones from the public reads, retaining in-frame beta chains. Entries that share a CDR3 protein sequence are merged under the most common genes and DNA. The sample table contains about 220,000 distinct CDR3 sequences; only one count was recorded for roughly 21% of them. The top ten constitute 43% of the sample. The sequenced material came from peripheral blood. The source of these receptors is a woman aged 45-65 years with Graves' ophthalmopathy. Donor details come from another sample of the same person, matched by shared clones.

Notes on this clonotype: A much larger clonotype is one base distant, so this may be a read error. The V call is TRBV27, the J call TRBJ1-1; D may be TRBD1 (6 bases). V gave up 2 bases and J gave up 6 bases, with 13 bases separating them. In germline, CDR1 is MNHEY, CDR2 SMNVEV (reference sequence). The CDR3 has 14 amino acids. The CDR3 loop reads CASSLPGAHSEAFF. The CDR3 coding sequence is TGTGCCAGCAGTTTACCGGGGGCGCACTCTGAAGCTTTCTTT.

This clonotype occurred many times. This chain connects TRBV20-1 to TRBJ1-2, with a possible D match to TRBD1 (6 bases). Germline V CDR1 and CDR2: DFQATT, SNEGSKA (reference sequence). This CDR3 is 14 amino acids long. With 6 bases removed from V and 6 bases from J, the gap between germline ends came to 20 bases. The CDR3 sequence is CSADPWAGANGYTF. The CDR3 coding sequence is TGCAGTGCCGACCCGTGGGCAGGGGCCAATGGCTACACCTTC.

CDR3 residues: CASSADRGDQPQHF. DNA of the CDR3: TGTGCCAGCAGCGCGGACAGGGGAGATCAGCCCCAGCATTTT. The chain uses TRBV7-2 and TRBJ1-5, with 9 positions matching TRBD1. Looked up from germline, CDR1 is SGHTA and CDR2 is FQGNSA. The CDR3 covers 14 residues. Trimming took 5 bases from V and 5 from J; bases not matched to a gene: 4.

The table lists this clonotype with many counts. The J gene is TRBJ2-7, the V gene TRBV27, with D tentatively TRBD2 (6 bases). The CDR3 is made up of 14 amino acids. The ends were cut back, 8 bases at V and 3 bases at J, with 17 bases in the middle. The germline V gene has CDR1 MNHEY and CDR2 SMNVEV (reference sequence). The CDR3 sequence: CASQPGLHNYEQYF. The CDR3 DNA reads TGTGCCAGCCAACCGGGACTGCATAACTACGAGCAGTACTTC.

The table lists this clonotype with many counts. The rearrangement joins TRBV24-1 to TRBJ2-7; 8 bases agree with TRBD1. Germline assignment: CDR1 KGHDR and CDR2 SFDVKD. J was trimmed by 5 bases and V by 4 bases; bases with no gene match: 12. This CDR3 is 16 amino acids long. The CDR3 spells CATSDPRTGTGDEQYF. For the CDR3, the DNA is TGTGCCACCAGTGACCCTCGCACCGGGACAGGCGACGAGCAGTACTTC.

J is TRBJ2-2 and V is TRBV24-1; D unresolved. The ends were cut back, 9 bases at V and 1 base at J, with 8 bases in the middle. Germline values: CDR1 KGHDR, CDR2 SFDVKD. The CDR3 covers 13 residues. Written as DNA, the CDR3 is TGTGCCACCGAGTACCAGAACACCGGGGAGCTGTTTTTT. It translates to CATEYQNTGELFF.

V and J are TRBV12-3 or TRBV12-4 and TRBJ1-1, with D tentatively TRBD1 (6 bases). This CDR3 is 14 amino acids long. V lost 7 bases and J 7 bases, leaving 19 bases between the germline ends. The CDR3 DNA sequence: TGTGCCAGCACCAGAGGACAGATCATGGGTGAAGCTTTCTTT. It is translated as CASTRGQIMGEAFF.

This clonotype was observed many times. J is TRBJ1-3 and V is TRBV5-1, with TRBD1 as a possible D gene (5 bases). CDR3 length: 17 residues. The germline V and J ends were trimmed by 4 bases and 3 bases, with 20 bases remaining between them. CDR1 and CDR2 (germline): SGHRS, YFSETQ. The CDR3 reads CASSTEGRGESGNTIYF. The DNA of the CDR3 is TGCGCCAGCAGCACGGAAGGACGGGGGGAGAGTGGAAACACCATATATTTT. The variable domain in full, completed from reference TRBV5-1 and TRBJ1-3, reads KAGVTQTPRYLIKTRGQQVTLSCSPISGHRSVSWYQQTPGQGLQFLFEYFSETQRNKGNFPGRFSGRQFSNSRSEMNVSTLELGDSALYLCASSTEGRGESGNTIYFGEGSWLTVV.

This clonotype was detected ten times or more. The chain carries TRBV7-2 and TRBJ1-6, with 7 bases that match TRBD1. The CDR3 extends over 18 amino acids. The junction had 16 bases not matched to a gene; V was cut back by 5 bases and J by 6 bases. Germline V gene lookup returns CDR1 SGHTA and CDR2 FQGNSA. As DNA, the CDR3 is TGTGCCAGCAGCCCCCACTGGACAGGTTCGGGTTCTAATTCACCCCTCCACTTT. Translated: CASSPHWTGSGSNSPLHF.

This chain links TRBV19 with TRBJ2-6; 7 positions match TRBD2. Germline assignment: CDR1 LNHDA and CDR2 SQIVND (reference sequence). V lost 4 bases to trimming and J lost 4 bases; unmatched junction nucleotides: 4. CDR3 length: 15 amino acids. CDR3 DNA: TGTGCCAGTAGTACCAAGCGGGGAGGGGCCAACGTCCTGACTTTC. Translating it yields CASSTKRGGANVLTF.

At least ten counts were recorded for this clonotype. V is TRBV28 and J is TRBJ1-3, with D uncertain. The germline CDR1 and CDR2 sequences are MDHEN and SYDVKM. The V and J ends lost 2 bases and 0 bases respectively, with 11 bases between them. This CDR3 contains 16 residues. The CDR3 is CASSLLSLGSGNTIYF. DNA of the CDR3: TGTGCCAGCAGTTTACTTTCCCTCGGCTCTGGAAACACCATATATTTT.

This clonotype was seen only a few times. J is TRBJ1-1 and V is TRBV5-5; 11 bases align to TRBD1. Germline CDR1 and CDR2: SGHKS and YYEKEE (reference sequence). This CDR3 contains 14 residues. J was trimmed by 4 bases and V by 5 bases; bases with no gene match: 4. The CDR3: CASRPGTGGTEAFF. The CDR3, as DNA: TGTGCCAGCAGACCCGGGACAGGGGGCACTGAAGCTTTCTTT.

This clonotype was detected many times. DNA for the CDR3: TGCAGTGCTAACCCGGACAGGGCGGCTGGAAACACCATATATTTT. It is translated as CSANPDRAAGNTIYF. The chain couples TRBV20-1 to TRBJ1-3; 8 bases are a match to TRBD1. Germline V gene data show CDR1 as DFQATT and CDR2 as SNEGSKA (reference sequence). The CDR3 has 15 residues. V dropped 4 bases and J dropped 2; count of bases not matched to a gene: 7.

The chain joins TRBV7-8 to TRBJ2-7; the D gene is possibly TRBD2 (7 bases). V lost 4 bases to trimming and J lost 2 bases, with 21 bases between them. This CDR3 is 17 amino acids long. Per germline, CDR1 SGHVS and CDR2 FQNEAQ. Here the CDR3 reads CASSSQLGGGHTYEQYF. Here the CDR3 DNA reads TGTGCCAGCAGCTCTCAATTGGGCGGGGGACACACCTACGAGCAGTACTTC. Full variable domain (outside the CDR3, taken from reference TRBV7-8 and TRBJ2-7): GAGVSQSPRYKVAKRGQDVALRCDPISGHVSLFWYQQALGQGPEFLTYFQNEAQLDKSGLPSDRFFAERPEGSVSTLKIQRTQQEDSAVYLCASSSQLGGGHTYEQYFGPGTRLTVT.

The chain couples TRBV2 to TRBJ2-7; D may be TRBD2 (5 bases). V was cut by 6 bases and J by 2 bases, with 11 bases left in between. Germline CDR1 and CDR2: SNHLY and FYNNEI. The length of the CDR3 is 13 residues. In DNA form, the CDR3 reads TGTGCCAGCAGCAAGACTATCGCCTACGAGCAGTACTTC. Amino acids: CASSKTIAYEQYF.